Listed below are T cell receptor beta chains from one sample, sequenced in a study of T cell changes during pregnancy in multiple sclerosis. Assay used: immunoSEQ multiplex PCR; TCRdb lists only in-frame clones, some missing. The sample has tens of thousands of clones, roughly 91% seen once. The sample in question was CD8+ T cells from peripheral blood mononuclear cells, obtained before pregnancy. The source is a female donor with multiple sclerosis, enrolled in a pregnancy study. The CDR3 runs from the conserved cysteine through the conserved F or W. Each record gives: CDR3 DNA, CDR3 protein, D gene, J gene, clone size, V gene. A D gene is named only where the DNA matches it firmly. Size is omitted from some rows. Given values are once, few, many or a class for expanded clones.

cdr3_nt: TGCGCCAGCAGCGGCCAAGCAGGTCCCGCCTACGAGCAGTACTTC; cdr3_aa: CASSGQAGPAYEQYF; d_call: NA; j_call: TRBJ2-7; clone_size: NA; v_call: TRBV5-1
cdr3_nt: TGTGCCAGCAGTCCGACCCCTTCAGGGGGTGGCCGCTATGGCTACACCTTC; cdr3_aa: CASSPTPSGGGRYGYTF; d_call: TRBD1; j_call: TRBJ1-2; clone_size: NA; v_call: TRBV27
cdr3_nt: TGCAGCGTTGTTGGCGGGACGGGCTCCTACAATGAGCAGTTCTTC; cdr3_aa: CSVVGGTGSYNEQFF; d_call: NA; j_call: TRBJ2-1; clone_size: NA; v_call: TRBV29-1
cdr3_nt: TGCGCCAGCAGTCAATCATGGACAGGGGGGGGATTTAACTATGGCTACACCTTC; cdr3_aa: CASSQSWTGGGFNYGYTF; d_call: TRBD1; j_call: TRBJ1-2; clone_size: NA; v_call: TRBV23-1
cdr3_nt: TGTGCCAGCAGCTCATCCGGGGTGTCCTACAATGAGCAGTTCTTC; cdr3_aa: CASSSSGVSYNEQFF; d_call: NA; j_call: TRBJ2-1; clone_size: NA; v_call: TRBV5-6
cdr3_nt: TGCAGCGTGAAAGGGGGCGTCAGCTATGGCTACACCTTC; cdr3_aa: CSVKGGVSYGYTF; d_call: TRBD1; j_call: TRBJ1-2; clone_size: NA; v_call: TRBV29-1
cdr3_nt: TGTGCCAGCAGTGAGACAGGGGGTAGTTCACCCCTCCACTTT; cdr3_aa: CASSETGGSSPLHF; d_call: TRBD1; j_call: TRBJ1-6; clone_size: NA; v_call: TRBV28
cdr3_nt: TGTGCCAGCAGTGAAAGAGAGGCGTATTACAATGAGCAGTTCTTC; cdr3_aa: CASSEREAYYNEQFF; d_call: NA; j_call: TRBJ2-1; clone_size: NA; v_call: TRBV6-1
cdr3_nt: TGTGCCAGCAGCTTGGAGTCTGGATCTGGAAACACCATATATTTT; cdr3_aa: CASSLESGSGNTIYF; d_call: NA; j_call: TRBJ1-3; clone_size: NA; v_call: TRBV7-6
cdr3_nt: TGTGCCAGCAGCCTTCAAAAAGAGGTTATGAACACTGAAGCTTTCTTT; cdr3_aa: CASSLQKEVMNTEAFF; d_call: NA; j_call: TRBJ1-1; clone_size: NA; v_call: TRBV14
cdr3_nt: TGTGCCAGCAGTTTATCACGGGGGGATGGAAACGAGCAGTACTTC; cdr3_aa: CASSLSRGDGNEQYF; d_call: TRBD2; j_call: TRBJ2-7; clone_size: once; v_call: TRBV27
cdr3_nt: TGTGCCAGCAGCGGCGGGGTGGGCTATGAGCAGTTCTTC; cdr3_aa: CASSGGVGYEQFF; d_call: NA; j_call: TRBJ2-1; clone_size: NA; v_call: TRBV27
cdr3_nt: TGTGCCACCCGATGGAGGGACAGGGGAAGAACCGGGGAGCTGTTTTTT; cdr3_aa: CATRWRDRGRTGELFF; d_call: TRBD1; j_call: TRBJ2-2; clone_size: once; v_call: TRBV7-2
cdr3_nt: TGTGCCAGCATTGGGAGCGGGGCCAATGAGCAGTTCTTC; cdr3_aa: CASIGSGANEQFF; d_call: TRBD2; j_call: TRBJ2-1; clone_size: NA; v_call: TRBV6-6
cdr3_nt: TGTGCCAGCAGTTGGACAGGGGCCAGGGAAAAACTGTTTTTT; cdr3_aa: CASSWTGAREKLFF; d_call: TRBD1; j_call: TRBJ1-4; clone_size: NA; v_call: TRBV27
cdr3_nt: TGTGCCAGCAGACCCGGGACAGGGAGTCAGCCCCAGCATTTT; cdr3_aa: CASRPGTGSQPQHF; d_call: TRBD1; j_call: TRBJ1-5; clone_size: NA; v_call: TRBV6-5
cdr3_nt: TGTGCCAGCAGCTCGGCAGATGACAGGGAAGTTCTGAACACTGAAGCTTTCTTT; cdr3_aa: CASSSADDREVLNTEAFF; d_call: TRBD1; j_call: TRBJ1-1; clone_size: NA; v_call: TRBV5-6
cdr3_nt: TGCGCCAGCAGCAGTAAGGGGGTTGAAAAACTGTTTTTT; cdr3_aa: CASSSKGVEKLFF; d_call: NA; j_call: TRBJ1-4; clone_size: NA; v_call: TRBV5-1
cdr3_nt: TGTGCCAGCAGCTTAGTAGGGGCGCAGGAAGGCTACACCTTC; cdr3_aa: CASSLVGAQEGYTF; d_call: NA; j_call: TRBJ1-2; clone_size: NA; v_call: TRBV13
cdr3_nt: TGTGCCAGTAGTTTAATCGACATCAGCTCTGGAAACACCATATATTTT; cdr3_aa: CASSLIDISSGNTIYF; d_call: NA; j_call: TRBJ1-3; clone_size: medium-sized; v_call: TRBV19
cdr3_nt: TGTGCCTGCAGACAGGGCCAAACCTATGGGACTGAAGCTTTCTTT; cdr3_aa: CACRQGQTYGTEAFF; d_call: TRBD1; j_call: TRBJ1-1; clone_size: NA; v_call: TRBV2
cdr3_nt: TGTGCCAGCAGCCTAACTAGCGGGGGGCTAGAGACCCAGTACTTC; cdr3_aa: CASSLTSGGLETQYF; d_call: TRBD2; j_call: TRBJ2-5; clone_size: once; v_call: TRBV7-2
cdr3_nt: TGTGCCAGCAGCTTGGGACAGGCGAATAATCAGCCCCAGCATTTT; cdr3_aa: CASSLGQANNQPQHF; d_call: NA; j_call: TRBJ1-5; clone_size: NA; v_call: TRBV5-8
cdr3_nt: TGTGCCAGCAGCCCGGGGGGGTCCTACAATGAGCAGTTCTTC; cdr3_aa: CASSPGGSYNEQFF; d_call: TRBD2; j_call: TRBJ2-1; clone_size: NA; v_call: TRBV9
cdr3_nt: TGTGCCAGCAGTGACCCGACTAGCGGGGTAGATGAGCAGTTCTTC; cdr3_aa: CASSDPTSGVDEQFF; d_call: TRBD2; j_call: TRBJ2-1; clone_size: NA; v_call: TRBV6-4
cdr3_nt: TGTGCCACCAGCAGAGTAGGGGTTTGGACAGGGGCCAACTCTGGAAACACCATATATTTT; cdr3_aa: CATSRVGVWTGANSGNTIYF; d_call: TRBD1; j_call: TRBJ1-3; clone_size: NA; v_call: TRBV15
cdr3_nt: TGTGCCAGCAGCCCGCGACTAGCGGGCGTCACAGATACGCAGTATTTT; cdr3_aa: CASSPRLAGVTDTQYF; d_call: TRBD2; j_call: TRBJ2-3; clone_size: NA; v_call: TRBV9
cdr3_nt: TGTGCCAGCAGCTTGGGGACAGGGGCCTACGAGCAGTACTTC; cdr3_aa: CASSLGTGAYEQYF; d_call: TRBD1; j_call: TRBJ2-7; clone_size: NA; v_call: TRBV5-5
cdr3_nt: TGTGCCAGTAGTGTGGTGGGGCCATACAATGAGCAGTTCTTC; cdr3_aa: CASSVVGPYNEQFF; d_call: NA; j_call: TRBJ2-1; clone_size: NA; v_call: TRBV19
cdr3_nt: TGTGCCAGCAGCTGGGGGGGGCCCCCTAGCACAGATACGCAGTATTTT; cdr3_aa: CASSWGGPPSTDTQYF; d_call: NA; j_call: TRBJ2-3; clone_size: NA; v_call: TRBV27
cdr3_nt: TGTGCCAGTAGTATAGGTTGGACAAACACTGAAGCTTTCTTT; cdr3_aa: CASSIGWTNTEAFF; d_call: NA; j_call: TRBJ1-1; clone_size: NA; v_call: TRBV19
cdr3_nt: TGTGCCAGCAGCTTGTCGAGCACTGAAGCTTTCTTT; cdr3_aa: CASSLSSTEAFF; d_call: NA; j_call: TRBJ1-1; clone_size: NA; v_call: TRBV13
cdr3_nt: TGTGCCAGTAGTAACGCGACTAGCGGTTCCTACGAGCAGTACTTC; cdr3_aa: CASSNATSGSYEQYF; d_call: TRBD2; j_call: TRBJ2-7; clone_size: NA; v_call: TRBV19
cdr3_nt: TGTGCCAGCAGCCTCGGCAGGCCCGCCAATCAGCCCCAGCATTTT; cdr3_aa: CASSLGRPANQPQHF; d_call: NA; j_call: TRBJ1-5; clone_size: NA; v_call: TRBV5-8
cdr3_nt: TGCGCCAGCAGCCAAGGGCAGGGGGCTTTAGAGGAGCAGTTCTTC; cdr3_aa: CASSQGQGALEEQFF; d_call: TRBD1; j_call: TRBJ2-1; clone_size: NA; v_call: TRBV4-1
cdr3_nt: TGCGCCAGCAGGGCTACAGGAGGCTACACCTTC; cdr3_aa: CASRATGGYTF; d_call: NA; j_call: TRBJ1-2; clone_size: NA; v_call: TRBV10-1
cdr3_nt: TGTGCCAGATCGGACAGGAAAGGCGAAAAACTGTTTTTT; cdr3_aa: CARSDRKGEKLFF; d_call: NA; j_call: TRBJ1-4; clone_size: NA; v_call: TRBV21-1
cdr3_nt: TGTGCCAGCAGTTTAAGCCCGTACTCTGGAAACACCATATATTTT; cdr3_aa: CASSLSPYSGNTIYF; d_call: NA; j_call: TRBJ1-3; clone_size: NA; v_call: TRBV27
cdr3_nt: TGTGCCTGGAGTTCCCTGCGGACTGAAGCTTTCTTT; cdr3_aa: CAWSSLRTEAFF; d_call: NA; j_call: TRBJ1-1; clone_size: NA; v_call: TRBV30
cdr3_nt: TGCGCCAGCAGTGAGTCTGTCGGGTCCTACGAGCAGTACTTC; cdr3_aa: CASSESVGSYEQYF; d_call: NA; j_call: TRBJ2-7; clone_size: NA; v_call: TRBV10-1
cdr3_nt: TGTGCCAGTAGTATATTCGCGGAGGGGCCCCAGCATTTT; cdr3_aa: CASSIFAEGPQHF; d_call: NA; j_call: TRBJ1-5; clone_size: NA; v_call: TRBV19
cdr3_nt: TGTGCCAGCAGCTCCGGACTAGCGGGGGGGCCGTCGCAGTTCTTC; cdr3_aa: CASSSGLAGGPSQFF; d_call: TRBD2; j_call: TRBJ2-1; clone_size: NA; v_call: TRBV5-4
cdr3_nt: TGTGCCAGCAGCTTAGAGGTTGGGACAGGGGGCAAAGATACGCAGTATTTT; cdr3_aa: CASSLEVGTGGKDTQYF; d_call: TRBD1; j_call: TRBJ2-3; clone_size: NA; v_call: TRBV7-2
cdr3_nt: TGTGCCAGCAGTTCCGGACTAGCGGCCTACAATGAGCAGTTCTTC; cdr3_aa: CASSSGLAAYNEQFF; d_call: TRBD2; j_call: TRBJ2-1; clone_size: NA; v_call: TRBV27
cdr3_nt: TGTGCCAGCAGCTTTCAGGGGGCGGGGAACACTGAAGCTTTCTTT; cdr3_aa: CASSFQGAGNTEAFF; d_call: TRBD1; j_call: TRBJ1-1; clone_size: NA; v_call: TRBV7-9
cdr3_nt: TGTGCCTGGGCCCACTATGGTAGGACTGAAGCTTTCTTT; cdr3_aa: CAWAHYGRTEAFF; d_call: NA; j_call: TRBJ1-1; clone_size: few; v_call: TRBV30
cdr3_nt: TGTGCCAGCAGGGGGGACAGCTCCTACGAGCAGTACTTC; cdr3_aa: CASRGDSSYEQYF; d_call: TRBD1; j_call: TRBJ2-7; clone_size: NA; v_call: TRBV6-1
cdr3_nt: TGTGCCAGAAGCTACCCGGACAGGAACTATGGCTACACCTTC; cdr3_aa: CARSYPDRNYGYTF; d_call: TRBD1; j_call: TRBJ1-2; clone_size: NA; v_call: TRBV5-3
cdr3_nt: TGTGCCAGCAGCAAAGCACCCCAGAACAATGAGCAGTTCTTC; cdr3_aa: CASSKAPQNNEQFF; d_call: NA; j_call: TRBJ2-1; clone_size: NA; v_call: TRBV21-1
cdr3_nt: TGTGCCAGCTCACCACCGGGGCACGAGCAGTACTTC; cdr3_aa: CASSPPGHEQYF; d_call: NA; j_call: TRBJ2-7; clone_size: NA; v_call: TRBV18